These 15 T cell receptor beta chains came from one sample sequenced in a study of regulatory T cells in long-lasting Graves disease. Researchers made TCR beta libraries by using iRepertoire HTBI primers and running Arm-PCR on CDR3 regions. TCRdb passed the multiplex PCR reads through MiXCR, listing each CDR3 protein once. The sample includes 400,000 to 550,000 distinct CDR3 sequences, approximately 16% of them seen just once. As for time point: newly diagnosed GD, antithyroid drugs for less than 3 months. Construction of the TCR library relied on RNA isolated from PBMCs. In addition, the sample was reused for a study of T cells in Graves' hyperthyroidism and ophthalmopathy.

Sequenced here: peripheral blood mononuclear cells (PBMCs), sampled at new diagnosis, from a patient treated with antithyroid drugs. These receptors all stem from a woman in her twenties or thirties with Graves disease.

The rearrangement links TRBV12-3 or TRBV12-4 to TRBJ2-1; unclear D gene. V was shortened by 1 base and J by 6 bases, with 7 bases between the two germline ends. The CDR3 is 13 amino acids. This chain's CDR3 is CASSLDFRNEQFF. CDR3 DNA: TGTGCCAGCAGTTTAGACTTCCGCAATGAGCAGTTCTTC.

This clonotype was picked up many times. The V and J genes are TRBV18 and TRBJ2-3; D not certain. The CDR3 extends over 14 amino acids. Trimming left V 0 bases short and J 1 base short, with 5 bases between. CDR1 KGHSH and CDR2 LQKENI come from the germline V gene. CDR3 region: CASSPPSRTDTQYF. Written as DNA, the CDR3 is TGTGCCAGCTCACCACCGAGCCGCACAGATACGCAGTATTTT.

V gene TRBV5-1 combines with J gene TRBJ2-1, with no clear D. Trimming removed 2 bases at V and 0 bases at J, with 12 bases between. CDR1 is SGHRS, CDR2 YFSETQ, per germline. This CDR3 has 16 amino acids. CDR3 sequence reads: CASSFRGSGSYNEQFF. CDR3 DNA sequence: TGCGCCAGCAGCTTCCGCGGTTCGGGCTCCTACAATGAGCAGTTCTTC.

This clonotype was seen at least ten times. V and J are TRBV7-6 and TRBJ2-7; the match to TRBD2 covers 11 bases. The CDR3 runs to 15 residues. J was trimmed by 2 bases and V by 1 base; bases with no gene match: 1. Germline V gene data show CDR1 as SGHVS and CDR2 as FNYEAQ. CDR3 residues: CASSLDSGRAYEQYF. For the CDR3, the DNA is TGTGCCAGCAGCTTAGATAGCGGGAGGGCCTACGAGCAGTACTTC.

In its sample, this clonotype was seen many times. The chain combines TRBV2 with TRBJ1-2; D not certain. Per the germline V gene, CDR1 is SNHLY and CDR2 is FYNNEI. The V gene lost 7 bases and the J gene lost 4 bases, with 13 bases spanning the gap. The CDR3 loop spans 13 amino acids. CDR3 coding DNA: TGTGCCAGCACCGGGAGTGGGATCTATGGCTACACCTTC. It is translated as CASTGSGIYGYTF. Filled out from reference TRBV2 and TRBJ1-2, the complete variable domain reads EPEVTQTPSHQVTQMGQEVILRCVPISNHLYFYWYRQILGQKVEFLVSFYNNEISEKSEIFDDQFSVERPDGSNFTLKIRSTKLEDSAMYFCASTGSGIYGYTFGSGTRLTVV.

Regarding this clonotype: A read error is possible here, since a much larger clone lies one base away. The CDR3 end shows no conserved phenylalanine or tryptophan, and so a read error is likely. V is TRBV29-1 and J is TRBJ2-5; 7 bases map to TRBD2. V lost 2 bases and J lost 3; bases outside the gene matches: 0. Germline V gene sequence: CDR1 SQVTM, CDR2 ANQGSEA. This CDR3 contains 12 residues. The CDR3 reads CSVELAEETQYI. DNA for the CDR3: TGCAGCGTTGAACTAGCGGAAGAGACCCAGTACATC.

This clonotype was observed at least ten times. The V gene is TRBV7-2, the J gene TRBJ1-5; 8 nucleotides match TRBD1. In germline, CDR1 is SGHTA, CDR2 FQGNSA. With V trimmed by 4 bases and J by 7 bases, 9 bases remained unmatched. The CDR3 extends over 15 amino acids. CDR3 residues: CASSSAPGGGQPQHF. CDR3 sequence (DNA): TGTGCCAGCAGCTCCGCTCCAGGGGGCGGGCAGCCCCAGCATTTT.

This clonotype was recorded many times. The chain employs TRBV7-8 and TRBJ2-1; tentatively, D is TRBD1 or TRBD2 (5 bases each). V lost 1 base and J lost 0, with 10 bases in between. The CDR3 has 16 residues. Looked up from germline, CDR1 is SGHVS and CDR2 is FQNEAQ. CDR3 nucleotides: TGTGCCAGCAGCTTAGTCAAGGGGAGCTCCTACAATGAGCAGTTCTTC. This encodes CASSLVKGSSYNEQFF.

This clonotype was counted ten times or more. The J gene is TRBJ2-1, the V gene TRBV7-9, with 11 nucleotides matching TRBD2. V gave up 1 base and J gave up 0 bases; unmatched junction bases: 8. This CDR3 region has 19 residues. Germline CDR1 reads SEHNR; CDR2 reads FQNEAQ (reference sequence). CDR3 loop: CASSLVGLAAQSSYNEQFF. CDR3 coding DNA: TGTGCCAGCAGCTTAGTGGGACTAGCGGCCCAATCCTCCTACAATGAGCAGTTCTTC.

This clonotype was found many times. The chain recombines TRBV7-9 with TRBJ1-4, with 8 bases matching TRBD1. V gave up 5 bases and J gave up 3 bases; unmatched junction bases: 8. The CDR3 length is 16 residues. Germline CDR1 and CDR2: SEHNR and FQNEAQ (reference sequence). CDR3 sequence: CASSIRQGIANEKLFF. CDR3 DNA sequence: TGTGCCAGCAGCATCCGACAGGGGATCGCTAATGAAAAACTGTTTTTT.

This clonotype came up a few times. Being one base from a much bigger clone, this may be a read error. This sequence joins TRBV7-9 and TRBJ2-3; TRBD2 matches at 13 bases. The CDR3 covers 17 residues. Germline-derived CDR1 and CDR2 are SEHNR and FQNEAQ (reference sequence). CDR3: CVSSLPTSGRFADTQYF. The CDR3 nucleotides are TGTGTCAGCAGCCTCCCGACTAGCGGGAGGTTCGCGGATACGCAGTATTTT.

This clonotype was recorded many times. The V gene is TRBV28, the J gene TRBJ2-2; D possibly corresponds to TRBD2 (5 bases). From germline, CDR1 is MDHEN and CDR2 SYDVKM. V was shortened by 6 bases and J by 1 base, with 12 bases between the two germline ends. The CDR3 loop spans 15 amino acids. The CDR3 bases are TGTGCCAGCAGGTCTAGCATAGTGAACACCGGGGAGCTGTTTTTT. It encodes CASRSSIVNTGELFF.

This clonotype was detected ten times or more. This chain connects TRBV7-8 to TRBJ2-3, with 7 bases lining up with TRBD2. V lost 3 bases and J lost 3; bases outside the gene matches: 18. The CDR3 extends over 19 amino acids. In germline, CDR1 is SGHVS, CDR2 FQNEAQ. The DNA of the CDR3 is TGTGCCAGCAGCTTTGCTTTCAGGGAGCGGGAAAGGCTTACAGATACGCAGTATTTT. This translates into CASSFAFRERERLTDTQYF. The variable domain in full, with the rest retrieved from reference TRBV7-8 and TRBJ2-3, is GAGVSQSPRYKVAKRGQDVALRCDPISGHVSLFWYQQALGQGPEFLTYFQNEAQLDKSGLPSDRFFAERPEGSVSTLKIQRTQQEDSAVYLCASSFAFRERERLTDTQYFGPGTRLTVL.

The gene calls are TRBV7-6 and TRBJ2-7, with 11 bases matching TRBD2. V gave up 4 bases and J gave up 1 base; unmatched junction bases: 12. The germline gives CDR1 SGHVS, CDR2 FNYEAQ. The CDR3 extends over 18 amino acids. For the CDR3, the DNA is TGTGCCAGCAGCTCCCAATCCGGGACTAGCGGTTCGTCCTACGAGCAGTACTTC. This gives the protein CASSSQSGTSGSSYEQYF.

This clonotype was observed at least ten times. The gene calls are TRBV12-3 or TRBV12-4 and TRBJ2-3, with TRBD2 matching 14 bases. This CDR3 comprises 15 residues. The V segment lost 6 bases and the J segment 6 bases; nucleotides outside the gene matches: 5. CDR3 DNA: TGTGCCAGCAGGGGGACTAGCGGGAGAGGGGATACGCAGTATTTT. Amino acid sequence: CASRGTSGRGDTQYF.